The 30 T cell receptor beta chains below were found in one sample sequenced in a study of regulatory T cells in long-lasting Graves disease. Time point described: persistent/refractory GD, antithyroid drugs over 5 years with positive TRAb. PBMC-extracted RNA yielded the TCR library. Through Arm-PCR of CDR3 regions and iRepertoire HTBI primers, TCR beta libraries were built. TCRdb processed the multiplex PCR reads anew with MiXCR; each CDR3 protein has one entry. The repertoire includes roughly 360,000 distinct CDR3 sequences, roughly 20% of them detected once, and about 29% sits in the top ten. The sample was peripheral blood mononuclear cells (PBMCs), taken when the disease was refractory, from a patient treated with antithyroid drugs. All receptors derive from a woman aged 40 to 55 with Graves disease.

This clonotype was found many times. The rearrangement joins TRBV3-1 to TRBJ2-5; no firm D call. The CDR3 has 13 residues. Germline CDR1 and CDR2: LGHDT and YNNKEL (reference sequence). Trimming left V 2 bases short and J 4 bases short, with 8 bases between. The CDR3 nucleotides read TGTGCCAGCAGCCAACTTTATGGAGAGACCCAGTACTTC. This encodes CASSQLYGETQYF.

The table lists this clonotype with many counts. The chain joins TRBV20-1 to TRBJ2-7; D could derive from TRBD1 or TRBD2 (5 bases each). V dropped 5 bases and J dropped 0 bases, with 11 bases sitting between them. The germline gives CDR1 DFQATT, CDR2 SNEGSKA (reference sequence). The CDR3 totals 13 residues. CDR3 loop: CSASRDGSYEQYF. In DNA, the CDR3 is TGCAGTGCTTCCCGGGACGGCTCCTACGAGCAGTACTTC.

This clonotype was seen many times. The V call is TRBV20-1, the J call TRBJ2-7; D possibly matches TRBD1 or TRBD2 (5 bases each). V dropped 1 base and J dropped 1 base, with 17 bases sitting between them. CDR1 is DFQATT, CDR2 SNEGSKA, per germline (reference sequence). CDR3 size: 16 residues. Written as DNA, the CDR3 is TGCAGTGCTAGAGGGACTTTTCCGGGACCTTCCTACGAGCAGTACTTC. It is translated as CSARGTFPGPSYEQYF.

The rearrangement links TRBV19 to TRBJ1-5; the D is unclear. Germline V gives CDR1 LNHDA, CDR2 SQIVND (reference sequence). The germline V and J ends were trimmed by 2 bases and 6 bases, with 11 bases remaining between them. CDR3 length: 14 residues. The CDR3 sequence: CASSITVFGQPQHF. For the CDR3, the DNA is TGTGCCAGTAGTATAACGGTTTTCGGTCAGCCCCAGCATTTT.

CDR3 loop: CASSLRLAGVTGTDTQYF. In nucleotides, the CDR3 is TGTGCCAGCAGTTTAAGACTAGCGGGAGTGACGGGTACAGATACGCAGTATTTT. The rearrangement joins TRBV28 to TRBJ2-3; 12 bases map to TRBD2. The CDR3 is 18 residues long. Germline loops: CDR1 MDHEN, CDR2 SYDVKM. The ends lost 2 bases at V and 3 bases at J; junction bases unmatched: 9.

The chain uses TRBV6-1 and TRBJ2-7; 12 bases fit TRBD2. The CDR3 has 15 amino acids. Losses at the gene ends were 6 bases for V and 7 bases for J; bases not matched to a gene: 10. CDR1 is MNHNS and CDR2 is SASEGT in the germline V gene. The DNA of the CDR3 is TGTGCCAGCAGGCAGGGACTAGCGGGTACGTGGGAGCAGTACTTC. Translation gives CASRQGLAGTWEQYF.

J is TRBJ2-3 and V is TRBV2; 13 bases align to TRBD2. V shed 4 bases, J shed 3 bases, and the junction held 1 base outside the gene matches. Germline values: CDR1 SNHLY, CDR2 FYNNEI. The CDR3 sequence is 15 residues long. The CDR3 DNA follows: TGTGCCAGCAGTGGGGGACTAGCGGGAACAGATACGCAGTATTTT. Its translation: CASSGGLAGTDTQYF.

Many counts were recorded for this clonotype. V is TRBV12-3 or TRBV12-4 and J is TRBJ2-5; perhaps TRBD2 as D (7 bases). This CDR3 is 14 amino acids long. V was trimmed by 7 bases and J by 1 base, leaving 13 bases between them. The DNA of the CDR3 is TGTGCCAGCAATTTGGCGGGGGCCCAAGAGACCCAGTACTTC. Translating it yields CASNLAGAQETQYF.

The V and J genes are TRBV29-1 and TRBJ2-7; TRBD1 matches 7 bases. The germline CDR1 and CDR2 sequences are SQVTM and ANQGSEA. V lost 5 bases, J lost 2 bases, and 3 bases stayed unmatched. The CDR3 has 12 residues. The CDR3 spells CSVRQGTYEQYF. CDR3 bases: TGCAGCGTTAGACAGGGAACCTACGAGCAGTACTTC.

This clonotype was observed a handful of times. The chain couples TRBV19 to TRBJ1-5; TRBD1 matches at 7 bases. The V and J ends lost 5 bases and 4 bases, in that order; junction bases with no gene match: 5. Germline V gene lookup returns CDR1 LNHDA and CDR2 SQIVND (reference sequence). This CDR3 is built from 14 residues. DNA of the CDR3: TGTGCCAGTAGTCGGCCAGGGGGGAATCAGCCCCAGCATTTT. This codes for CASSRPGGNQPQHF.

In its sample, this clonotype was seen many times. CDR3 sequence: CSVAKGYSDTEAFF. In DNA, the CDR3 is TGCAGCGTTGCCAAGGGGTATAGTGACACTGAAGCTTTCTTT. The V call is TRBV29-1, the J call TRBJ1-1; D possibly corresponds to TRBD1 (5 bases). Looked up from germline, CDR1 is SQVTM and CDR2 is ANQGSEA. This CDR3 is 14 amino acids long. V was pared by 4 bases and J by 3 bases, with 15 bases between.

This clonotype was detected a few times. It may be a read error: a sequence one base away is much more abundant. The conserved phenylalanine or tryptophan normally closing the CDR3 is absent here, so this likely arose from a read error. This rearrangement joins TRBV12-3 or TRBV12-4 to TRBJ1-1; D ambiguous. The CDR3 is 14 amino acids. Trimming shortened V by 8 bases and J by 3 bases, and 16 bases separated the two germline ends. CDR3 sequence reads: CASSKGGRDTEAFS. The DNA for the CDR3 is TGTGCCAGCTCGAAGGGAGGACGGGACACTGAAGCTTTCTCT.

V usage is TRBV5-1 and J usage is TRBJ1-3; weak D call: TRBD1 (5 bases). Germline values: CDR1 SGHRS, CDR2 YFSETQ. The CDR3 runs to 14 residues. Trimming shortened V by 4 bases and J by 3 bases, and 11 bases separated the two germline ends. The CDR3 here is CASSDGTDGNTIYF. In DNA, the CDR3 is TGCGCCAGCAGCGATGGGACGGATGGAAACACCATATATTTT.

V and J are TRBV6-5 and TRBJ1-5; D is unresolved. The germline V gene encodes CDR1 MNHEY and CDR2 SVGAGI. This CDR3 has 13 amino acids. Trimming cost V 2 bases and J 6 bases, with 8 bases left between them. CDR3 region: CASSYEGTQPQHF. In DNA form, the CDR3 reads TGTGCCAGCAGTTACGAGGGTACTCAGCCCCAGCATTTT.

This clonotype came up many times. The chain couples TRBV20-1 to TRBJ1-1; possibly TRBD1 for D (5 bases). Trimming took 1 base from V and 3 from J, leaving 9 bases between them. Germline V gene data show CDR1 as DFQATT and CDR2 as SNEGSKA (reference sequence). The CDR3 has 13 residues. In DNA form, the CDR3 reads TGCAGTGCTAGAGGGTCAGGGCACACTGAAGCTTTCTTT. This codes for CSARGSGHTEAFF.

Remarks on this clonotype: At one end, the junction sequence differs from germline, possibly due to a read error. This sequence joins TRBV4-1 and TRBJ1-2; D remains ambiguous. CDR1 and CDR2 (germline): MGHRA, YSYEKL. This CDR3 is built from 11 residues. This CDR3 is CASSQEEGVSF. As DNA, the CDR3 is TGCGCCAGCAGCCAAGAGGAGGGAGTATCCTTC.

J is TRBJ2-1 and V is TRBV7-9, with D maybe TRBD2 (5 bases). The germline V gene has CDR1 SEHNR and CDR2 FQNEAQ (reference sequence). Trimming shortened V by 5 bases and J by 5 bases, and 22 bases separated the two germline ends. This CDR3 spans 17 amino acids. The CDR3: CASSERGWRDQHNEQFF. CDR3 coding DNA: TGTGCCAGCAGCGAACGGGGTTGGAGAGATCAACACAATGAGCAGTTCTTC.

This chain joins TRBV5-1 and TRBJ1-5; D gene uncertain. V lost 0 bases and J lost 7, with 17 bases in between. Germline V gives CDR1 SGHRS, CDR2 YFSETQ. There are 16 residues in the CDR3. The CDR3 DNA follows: TGCGCCAGCAGCTTGGATAATCAGGACCCAAGACAGCCCCAGCATTTT. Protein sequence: CASSLDNQDPRQPQHF.

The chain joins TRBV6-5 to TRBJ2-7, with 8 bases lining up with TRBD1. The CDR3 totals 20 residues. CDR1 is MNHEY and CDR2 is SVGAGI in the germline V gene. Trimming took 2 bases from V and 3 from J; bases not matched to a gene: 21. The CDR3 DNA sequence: TGTGCCAGCAGTTACGCGTTCGGACAGGGAAGGGTTGGGATTATCTACGAGCAGTACTTC. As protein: CASSYAFGQGRVGIIYEQYF.

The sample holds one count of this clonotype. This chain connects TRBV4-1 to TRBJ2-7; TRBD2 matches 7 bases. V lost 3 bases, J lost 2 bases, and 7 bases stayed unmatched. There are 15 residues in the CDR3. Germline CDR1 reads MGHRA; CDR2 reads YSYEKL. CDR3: CASSQVFLAAYEQYF. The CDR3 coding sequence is TGCGCCAGCAGCCAGGTTTTTCTAGCGGCCTACGAGCAGTACTTC.

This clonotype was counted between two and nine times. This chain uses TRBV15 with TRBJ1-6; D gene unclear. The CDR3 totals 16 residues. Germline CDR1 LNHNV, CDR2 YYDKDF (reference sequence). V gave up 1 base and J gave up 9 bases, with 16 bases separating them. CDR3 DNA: TGTGCCACCAGCAGAGTCTTCCTGCTGACCGGTTCACCCCTCCACTTT. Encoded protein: CATSRVFLLTGSPLHF.

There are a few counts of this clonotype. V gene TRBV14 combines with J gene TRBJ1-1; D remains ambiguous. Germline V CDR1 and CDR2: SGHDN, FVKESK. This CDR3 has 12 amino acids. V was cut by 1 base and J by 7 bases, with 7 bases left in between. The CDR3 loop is CASSQGSLEAFF. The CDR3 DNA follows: TGTGCCAGCAGCCAAGGGAGCCTTGAAGCTTTCTTT.

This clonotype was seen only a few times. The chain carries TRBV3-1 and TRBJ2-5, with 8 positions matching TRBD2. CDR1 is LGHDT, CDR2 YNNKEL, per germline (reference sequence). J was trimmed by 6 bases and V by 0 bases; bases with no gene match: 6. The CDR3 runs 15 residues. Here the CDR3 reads CASSQDGREGQTQYF. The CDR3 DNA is TGTGCCAGCAGCCAAGACGGCCGGGAGGGGCAGACCCAGTACTTC.

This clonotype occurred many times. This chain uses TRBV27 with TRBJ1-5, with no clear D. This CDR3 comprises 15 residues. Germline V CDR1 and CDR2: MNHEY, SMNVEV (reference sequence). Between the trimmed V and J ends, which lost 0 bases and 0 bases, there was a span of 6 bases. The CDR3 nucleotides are TGTGCCAGCAGTTTATCCAGTTATAGCAATCAGCCCCAGCATTTT. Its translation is CASSLSSYSNQPQHF.

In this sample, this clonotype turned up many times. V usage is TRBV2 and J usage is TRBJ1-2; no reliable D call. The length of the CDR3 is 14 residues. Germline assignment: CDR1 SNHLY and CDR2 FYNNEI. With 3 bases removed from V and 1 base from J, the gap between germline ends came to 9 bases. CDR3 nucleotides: TGTGCCAGCAGTGATGAGGACCTTAACTATGGCTACACCTTC. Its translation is CASSDEDLNYGYTF.

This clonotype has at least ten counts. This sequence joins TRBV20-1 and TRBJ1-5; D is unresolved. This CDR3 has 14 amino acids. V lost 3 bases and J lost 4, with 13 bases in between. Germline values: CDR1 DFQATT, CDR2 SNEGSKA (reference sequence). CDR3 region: CSARPLTGNQPQHF. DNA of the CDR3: TGCAGTGCTAGGCCTCTAACGGGGAATCAGCCCCAGCATTTT.

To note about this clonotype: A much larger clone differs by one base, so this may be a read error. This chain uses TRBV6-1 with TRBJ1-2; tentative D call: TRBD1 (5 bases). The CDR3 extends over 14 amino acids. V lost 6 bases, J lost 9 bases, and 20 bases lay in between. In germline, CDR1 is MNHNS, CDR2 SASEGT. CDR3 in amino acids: CASSSLGQGIRYTF. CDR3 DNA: TGTGCCAGCAGCTCCCTCGGGCAGGGTATTCGCTACACCTTC.

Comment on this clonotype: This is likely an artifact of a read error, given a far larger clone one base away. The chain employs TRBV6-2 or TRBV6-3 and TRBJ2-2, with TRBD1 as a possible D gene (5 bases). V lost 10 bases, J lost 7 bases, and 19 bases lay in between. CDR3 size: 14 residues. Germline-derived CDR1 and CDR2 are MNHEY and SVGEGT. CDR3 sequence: CANKDSWGRGELFF. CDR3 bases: TGTGCCAACAAGGATTCGTGGGGCCGCGGGGAGCTGTTTTTT.

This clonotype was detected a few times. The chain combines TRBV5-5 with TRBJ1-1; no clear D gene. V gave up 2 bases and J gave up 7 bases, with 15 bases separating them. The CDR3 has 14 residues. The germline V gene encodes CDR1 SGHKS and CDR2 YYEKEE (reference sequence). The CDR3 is CASSFWDTRSEAFF. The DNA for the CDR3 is TGTGCCAGCAGCTTTTGGGATACACGGAGTGAAGCTTTCTTT.

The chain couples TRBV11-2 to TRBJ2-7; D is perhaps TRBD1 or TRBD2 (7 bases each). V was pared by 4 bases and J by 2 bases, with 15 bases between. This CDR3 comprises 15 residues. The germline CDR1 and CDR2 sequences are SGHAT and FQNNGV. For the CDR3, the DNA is TGTGCCAGCAGCTCTATCAGGGGGACTACCTACGAGCAGTACTTC. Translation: CASSSIRGTTYEQYF.